The T cell receptor (beta chain) described here comes from a study of blood T cell repertoires in COVID-19. Sequencing used immunoSEQ multiplex PCR; TCRdb keeps in-frame clones, though not all of them. The sample records 150,000 to 200,000 clones, about 80% being singletons. Germline values: CDR1 SGHTA, CDR2 FQGNSA. The CDR3 is made up of 14 amino acids. Trimming took 3 bases from V and 3 from J; bases not matched to a gene: 2. The chain couples TRBV7-2 to TRBJ1-1; TRBD1 agrees at 9 bases. The receptor was isolated from a woman in her seventies with acute or convalescent COVID-19. The sample consisted of peripheral blood. CDR3 loop: CASSLGQGDTEAFF. The DNA of the CDR3 is TGTGCCAGCAGCTTGGGACAGGGAGACACTGAAGCTTTCTTT.